A selection of T cell receptor beta chains follows, all from one sample in a study of cytomegalovirus exposure and HLA in healthy donors. Clones were read by immunoSEQ multiplex PCR, and TCRdb kept only the in-frame ones, dropping some. The table has about 160,000 clones, approximately 86% seen once. The sequencing sample was made of PBMCs. These receptors were collected from a woman aged 18-29 years in good health and CMV-seronegative. CDR3s include the opening cysteine and the closing phenylalanine or tryptophan. D genes are given only for firm matches. Clone size is not always given. Where it is, it says once, few, many or a class for expanded clones.

clone_size j_call v_call d_call cdr3_nt cdr3_aa
- TRBJ2-7 TRBV2 TRBD2 TGTGCCAGCAGTGGGGAACTAGCGGGCGAGCAGTACTTC CASSGELAGEQYF
- TRBJ1-2 TRBV27 - TGTGCCAGCAGGTCGGGGGTCTATGGCTACACCTTC CASRSGVYGYTF
- TRBJ1-5 TRBV5-1 TRBD1 TGCGCCAGCAGCTCATTCAGGGGGCGGCAAGGGAGGGAGGGACAGCCCCAGCATTTT CASSSFRGRQGREGQPQHF
- TRBJ2-5 TRBV15 - TGTGCCACCGGGATTGCGGGTGGAGAGACCCAGTACTTC CATGIAGGETQYF
- TRBJ2-5 TRBV10-3 - TGTGCCATCAGTCCGGACCGAGGGGAGACCCAGTACTTC CAISPDRGETQYF
- TRBJ1-5 TRBV27 - TGTGCCAGCAGTTGGGGCCGCAATCAGCCCCAGCATTTT CASSWGRNQPQHF
- TRBJ2-7 TRBV4-1 TRBD2 TGCGCCAGCAGCCTCCCCACCACCTTAGCGGGAGGGCCCCGTGGTAGAGGCGAGCAGTACTTC CASSLPTTLAGGPRGRGEQYF
- TRBJ1-5 TRBV27 - TGTGCCAGCAGTCCCTCGGGGGGGCGGCAGCCCCAGCATTTT CASSPSGGRQPQHF
- TRBJ2-7 TRBV7-9 - TGTGCCAGCAGCTTAGTTGCGGGTGGGCTTCGGGGCGAGCAGTACTTC CASSLVAGGLRGEQYF
- TRBJ2-7 TRBV7-8 - TGTGCCAGCGGGAGAGAATTCGCCTACGAGCAGTACTTC CASGREFAYEQYF
- TRBJ2-7 TRBV7-3 - TGTGCCAGCAGCTCCACCCCACTAGGTCCCTACGAGCAGTACTTC CASSSTPLGPYEQYF
- TRBJ1-5 TRBV5-1 TRBD1 TGCGCCAGCAGCATACGGGACAGGGGTAAATATCAGCCCCAGCATTTT CASSIRDRGKYQPQHF
- TRBJ2-5 TRBV9 - TGTGCCAGCAGCCCAGGGTGGGAGACCCAGTACTTC CASSPGWETQYF
once TRBJ1-4 TRBV7-9 TRBD1 TGTGCCAGCAGCGCCCAGGGGGGTGCAACTAATGAAAAACTGTTTTTT CASSAQGGATNEKLFF
- TRBJ1-6 TRBV6-6 - TGTGCCAGCAGTTTGCCCAGGGGAATGATTTCACCCCTCCACTTT CASSLPRGMISPLHF
- TRBJ1-5 TRBV19 - TGTGCCAGTAGTATAGTTGAGGGTGAGGATCAGCCCCAGCATTTT CASSIVEGEDQPQHF
- TRBJ1-6 TRBV5-1 TRBD1 TGCGCCAGCAGCGAGACGGACAGGGGAATGGGATCACCCCTCCACTTT CASSETDRGMGSPLHF
few TRBJ2-1 TRBV7-2 TRBD2 TGTGCCAGCAGCTCCCTAGCGGGATTGAGGAATGAGCAGTTCTTC CASSSLAGLRNEQFF
once TRBJ1-2 TRBV28 TRBD1 TGTGCCAGCAGTTCACAGGGGGACTATGGCTACACCTTC CASSSQGDYGYTF
- TRBJ1-1 TRBV28 - TGTGCCAGCAGTGAGGGTTCAACTGAAGCTTTCTTT CASSEGSTEAFF
- TRBJ2-5 TRBV9 - TGTGCCAGCAGCGTTCGGCAGGCGGAGACCCAGTACTTC CASSVRQAETQYF
- TRBJ1-2 TRBV28 - TGTGCCAGCACCCGCGGGGAGTTAGGCTACACCTTC CASTRGELGYTF
- TRBJ2-7 TRBV5-4 TRBD1 TGTGCCAGCAGCCGGCCGGGACAGATAACCTACGAGCAGTACTTC CASSRPGQITYEQYF
once TRBJ1-1 TRBV12-5 - TGTGCTAGTGGTTTAGGGGAGGACACTGAAGCTTTCTTT CASGLGEDTEAFF
once TRBJ2-7 TRBV15 - TGTGCCACCAGCAGCGGCAGCGGCTCCTACGAGCAGTACTTC CATSSGSGSYEQYF
- TRBJ2-7 TRBV6-5 - TGTGCCAGCAGAACGACAGGCTTGGGTACCGAGCAGTACTTC CASRTTGLGTEQYF
- TRBJ2-1 TRBV30 - TGTGCCTGGCCGACCCGGGGTTCCGATGAGCAGTTCTTC CAWPTRGSDEQFF
- TRBJ1-2 TRBV27 - TGTGCCAGCAGTTTATCTACAGGGAGTAGGTATGGCTACACCTTC CASSLSTGSRYGYTF
- TRBJ1-3 TRBV5-1 - TGCGCCAGCAGCTTGGGGGCAGGGTCTGGAAACACCATATATTTT CASSLGAGSGNTIYF
- TRBJ1-2 TRBV29-1 - TGCAGCGTTGACAGGCCTCCCAACTATGGCTACACCTTC CSVDRPPNYGYTF
- TRBJ1-5 TRBV2 - TGTGCCAGCAGGCGCGGGAACAATCAGCCCCAGCATTTT CASRRGNNQPQHF
- TRBJ2-5 TRBV7-2 TRBD1 TGTGCCAGCAGCTTAGGGGGGACAGTTCGCGAGACCCAGTACTTC CASSLGGTVRETQYF
- TRBJ1-2 TRBV7-6 TRBD1 TGTGCCAGCAGCTCAGGGGGGTATGGCTACCCCTTC CASSSGGYGYPF
- TRBJ1-1 TRBV27 - TGTGCCAGCAGTCGACGGGAGAACACTGAAGCTTTCTTT CASSRRENTEAFF
- TRBJ2-3 TRBV7-8 TRBD1 TGTGCCAGCAGCTTCCGGGACAGGAAGACAGATACGCAGTATTTT CASSFRDRKTDTQYF
once TRBJ1-5 TRBV21-1 - TGTGCCAGCAGCGAGCTGACAGTCGCCTGTAATCAGCCCCAGCATTTT CASSELTVACNQPQHF
few TRBJ2-2 TRBV6-1 - TGTGCCAGCAGAGACAGGAGGAACACCGGGGAGCTGTTTTTT CASRDRRNTGELFF
- TRBJ2-4 TRBV19 - TGTGCCAGTAGTATAGGAGCGGTTCAGTACTTC CASSIGAVQYF
once TRBJ2-5 TRBV9 - TGTGCCAGCAGCGTAGTAGGGGGCCAAGAGACCCAGTACTTC CASSVVGGQETQYF
- TRBJ2-5 TRBV28 - TGTGCCACCGAGCTCGGGGGTAGGGAGACCCAGTACTTC CATELGGRETQYF
- TRBJ2-7 TRBV9 TRBD1 TGTGCCAGCAGCGTCGGGACAGGGGGCGTCTACGAGCAGTACTTC CASSVGTGGVYEQYF
- TRBJ2-3 TRBV7-9 - TGTGCCAGCAGCGACCGAGGGTTGGCAGATACGCAGTATTTT CASSDRGLADTQYF
- TRBJ2-1 TRBV5-1 TRBD2 TGCGCCAGCAGCGTCCTAGCGGGGACTCACAATGAGCAGTTCTTC CASSVLAGTHNEQFF
- TRBJ2-7 TRBV12-5 - TGTGCTAGTGGTTTGGGCGGGTCCATCGAGCAGTACTTC CASGLGGSIEQYF
- TRBJ2-1 TRBV18 TRBD1 TGTGCCAGCTCACCAAGGCCACAGGGGGCCATACTCTCCTACAATGAGCAGTTCTTC CASSPRPQGAILSYNEQFF
- TRBJ2-3 TRBV6-5 - TGTGCCAGCAGAACCCCCGGAGATACGCAGTATTTT CASRTPGDTQYF
- TRBJ1-1 TRBV5-1 TRBD1 TGCGCCAGCAGCTTGGGAGGGACAGGGGAAGGAAACACTGAAGCTTTCTTT CASSLGGTGEGNTEAFF
once TRBJ1-1 TRBV7-8 TRBD1 TGTGCCAGCAGATCCACCACCGGGACAGGGGCTAGTGAAGCTTTCTTT CASRSTTGTGASEAFF
- TRBJ2-3 TRBV6-5 - TGTGCCAGCAGTCTTACTGAGTATGGCACAGATACGCAGTATTTT CASSLTEYGTDTQYF
once TRBJ1-6 TRBV5-1 TRBD1 TGCGCCAGCAGCTTGGATCGGACAGGGGGAAATTCACCCCTCCACTTT CASSLDRTGGNSPLHF
- TRBJ1-2 TRBV9 - TGTGCCAGCAGCGATCAGGGCCAAGGGGGCTATGGCTACACCTTC CASSDQGQGGYGYTF
- TRBJ2-3 TRBV29-1 - TGCAGCGTTGTACAGGGAACAGATACGCAGTATTTT CSVVQGTDTQYF
- TRBJ2-1 TRBV15 - TGTGCCACCAGCACCCTCGGAGCAGGGGAAGATGAGCAGTTCTTC CATSTLGAGEDEQFF